What follows are 26 T cell receptor beta chains derived from one specimen sequenced in a study of regulatory T cells in long-lasting Graves disease. The TCR beta library used iRepertoire HTBI primers with Arm-PCR amplification of CDR3. TCRdb redid the calling of the multiplex PCR reads with MiXCR, one entry per CDR3 protein. Counted here are 200,000 to 250,000 distinct CDR3 sequences, roughly 19% occurring once; the ten biggest clones make up 12%. Described time point: newly diagnosed GD, antithyroid drugs for less than 3 months. Scientists built the TCR library using RNA that was extracted from PBMCs. Another study also made use of these data, one on T cells in Graves' hyperthyroidism and ophthalmopathy.

The sequenced sample was peripheral blood mononuclear cells (PBMCs), obtained at new diagnosis, from a patient treated with antithyroid drugs. The receptors were gathered from a woman in her 30s with Graves disease.

This clonotype was recorded many times. The J gene is TRBJ1-5, the V gene TRBV2, with D unresolved. Trimming removed 6 bases at V and 1 base at J, with 13 bases between. The CDR3 loop spans 15 amino acids. CDR1 and CDR2 (germline): SNHLY, FYNNEI. The CDR3 DNA sequence: TGTGCCAGCAGCCTCGTAGGAGGAAGCAATCAGCCCCAGCATTTT. Its protein is CASSLVGGSNQPQHF. The whole variable domain, remainder taken from reference TRBV2 and TRBJ1-5, is EPEVTQTPSHQVTQMGQEVILRCVPISNHLYFYWYRQILGQKVEFLVSFYNNEISEKSEIFDDQFSVERPDGSNFTLKIRSTKLEDSAMYFCASSLVGGSNQPQHFGDGTRLSIL.

This clonotype came up many times. The chain is built from TRBV28 and TRBJ1-2; TRBD1 matches at 8 bases. V trimming: 6 bases; J trimming: 5 bases; junction bases outside the gene matches: 8. The CDR3 sequence is 14 residues long. The germline CDR1 and CDR2 sequences are MDHEN and SYDVKM. CDR3 residues: CASSPPGQVYGYTF. CDR3 sequence (DNA): TGTGCCAGCAGCCCTCCGGGACAGGTATATGGCTACACCTTC.

This clonotype was observed at least ten times. The genes are TRBV28 and TRBJ1-1; D is possibly TRBD1 (6 bases). The CDR3 length is 13 residues. The germline gives CDR1 MDHEN, CDR2 SYDVKM. V shed 6 bases and J shed 4 bases, with 12 bases lying between them. CDR3 residues: CASSQGWVTEAFF. CDR3 bases: TGTGCCAGCAGCCAGGGGTGGGTCACTGAAGCTTTCTTT.

This clonotype occurred many times. This rearrangement joins TRBV13 to TRBJ1-6, with D possibly TRBD1 on 6 matching bases. V gave up 5 bases and J gave up 0 bases, with 11 bases separating them. Per the germline V gene, CDR1 is PRHDT and CDR2 is FYEKMQ (reference sequence). There are 16 residues in the CDR3. CDR3: CASSLRTDSYNSPLHF. CDR3 DNA: TGTGCCAGCAGCCTAAGGACAGACTCCTATAATTCACCCCTCCACTTT.

This clonotype was picked up many times. The rearrangement links TRBV3-1 to TRBJ2-1, with TRBD2 as a possible D gene (5 bases). Trimming removed 4 bases at V and 6 bases at J, with 10 bases between. The CDR3 totals 13 residues. Germline values: CDR1 LGHDT, CDR2 YNNKEL (reference sequence). The CDR3 loop reads CASSRRSGNEQFF. The CDR3 nucleotides are TGTGCCAGCAGCCGGCGGAGCGGCAATGAGCAGTTCTTC.

This clonotype has ten or more counts. The V and J genes are TRBV6-1 and TRBJ2-2; D not resolved. Trimming cost V 4 bases and J 0 bases, with 6 bases left between them. Germline loops: CDR1 MNHNS, CDR2 SASEGT. CDR3 length equals 14 residues. The CDR3 sequence: CASSGAANTGELFF. CDR3 nucleotide sequence: TGTGCCAGCAGTGGGGCAGCGAACACCGGGGAGCTGTTTTTT.

This chain links TRBV20-1 with TRBJ2-5, with 14 bases identical to TRBD2. CDR1 and CDR2 from the germline V gene are DFQATT and SNEGSKA (reference sequence). This CDR3 has 16 amino acids. The junction had 4 bases not matched to a gene; V was cut back by 2 bases and J by 2 bases. For the CDR3, the DNA is TGCAGTGCTAGACCGGGACTAGCGGGGGCACAAGAGACCCAGTACTTC. The encoded protein is CSARPGLAGAQETQYF.

This clonotype was seen at least ten times. The chain links TRBV9 to TRBJ1-4; 8 bases are shared with TRBD1. The J segment lost 3 bases and the V segment lost 4 bases, leaving 11 bases of the junction unmatched. There are 17 residues in the CDR3. Germline V gives CDR1 SGDLS, CDR2 YYNGEE. For the CDR3, the DNA is TGTGCCAGCAGCTCAGGACAGGGCGGATGGGCTAATGAAAAACTGTTTTTT. Its protein is CASSSGQGGWANEKLFF.

This clonotype was seen at least ten times. The CDR3 loop reads CASSPQVQGGTEAFF. The CDR3, as DNA: TGTGCCAGCTCACCACAGGTTCAAGGGGGCACTGAAGCTTTCTTT. This chain uses TRBV18 with TRBJ1-1; a possible D gene is TRBD1 (6 bases). CDR1 is KGHSH and CDR2 is LQKENI in the germline V gene. With 1 base removed from V and 4 bases from J, the gap between germline ends came to 13 bases. The CDR3 spans 15 residues. Drawing the rest from reference TRBV18 and TRBJ1-1, the complete variable domain is NAGVMQNPRHLVRRRGQEARLRCSPMKGHSHVYWYRQLPEEGLKFMVYLQKENIIDESGMPKERFSAEFPKEGPSILRIQQVVRGDSAAYFCASSPQVQGGTEAFFGQGTRLTVV.

This clonotype came up many times. This rearrangement joins TRBV20-1 to TRBJ1-4, with D unclear. Germline CDR1 is DFQATT and CDR2 is SNEGSKA (reference sequence). CDR3 size: 14 residues. The V gene lost 0 bases and the J gene lost 0 bases, with 5 bases spanning the gap. The CDR3 region has the DNA TGCAGTGCTAGAGATCACGCAACTAATGAAAAACTGTTTTTT. As protein: CSARDHATNEKLFF.

This clonotype was seen ten or more times. This chain uses TRBV3-1 with TRBJ2-5; TRBD1 aligns across 8 bases. Trimming cost V 8 bases and J 2 bases; bases outside gene matches: 1. Germline CDR1 is LGHDT and CDR2 is YNNKEL (reference sequence). CDR3 length: 12 amino acids. The CDR3 DNA reads TGTGCCAGCCGGGACAGGCAAGAGACCCAGTACTTC. Translating it yields CASRDRQETQYF.

There are many counts of this clonotype. The rearrangement uses TRBV28 and TRBJ2-5; possible D gene TRBD2, 6 bases. The germline V gene has CDR1 MDHEN and CDR2 SYDVKM. This CDR3 has 14 residues. Trimming took 5 bases from V and 1 from J, leaving 11 bases between them. In DNA form, the CDR3 reads TGTGCCAGCAGTACGGACTATCTCCAAGAGACCCAGTACTTC. Amino acid sequence: CASSTDYLQETQYF.

This clonotype showed up many times. The rearrangement joins TRBV13 to TRBJ2-5; 8 bases align to TRBD2. The CDR3 covers 17 residues. Germline trimming cut 6 bases from V and 0 bases from J; bases unmatched to any gene: 12. Germline CDR1 and CDR2: PRHDT and FYEKMQ (reference sequence). The CDR3 spells CASSFYGSGGHQETQYF. For the CDR3, the DNA is TGTGCCAGCAGTTTTTATGGAAGCGGGGGACACCAAGAGACCCAGTACTTC.

With respect to this clonotype: A far larger clone is off by one base, so a read error is likely. V usage is TRBV6-1 and J usage is TRBJ1-1; 9 bases match TRBD1. The CDR3 is made up of 18 amino acids. The germline V gene encodes CDR1 MNHNS and CDR2 SASEGT. V lost 6 bases, J lost 4 bases, and 18 bases stayed unmatched. The DNA for the CDR3 is TGTGCCAGCAGGCCAGGGACAGGGAGGAGAGGTGGTGGCACTGAAGCTTTCTTT. Protein: CASRPGTGRRGGGTEAFF.

V gene TRBV4-1 combines with J gene TRBJ2-6, with D perhaps given as TRBD1 or TRBD2 (5 bases each). CDR1 MGHRA and CDR2 YSYEKL come from the germline V gene. This CDR3 is built from 17 residues. The germline V and J ends were trimmed by 8 bases and 0 bases, with 17 bases remaining between them. In DNA, the CDR3 is TGCGCCAGCGTGTCAAGTGGGGGTATCTCTGGGGCCAACGTCCTGACTTTC. Residues: CASVSSGGISGANVLTF.

This clonotype was detected many times. The rearrangement joins TRBV2 to TRBJ2-5; D uncertain. V lost 8 bases and J lost 0, with 13 bases in between. The CDR3 is 14 residues long. The germline V gene encodes CDR1 SNHLY and CDR2 FYNNEI. The CDR3 is CASGGAGYQETQYF. The CDR3 DNA sequence: TGTGCCAGCGGTGGAGCCGGGTACCAAGAGACCCAGTACTTC.

Comment on this clonotype: A much bigger clone sits one base away, suggesting this may be a read error. This sequence joins TRBV20-1 and TRBJ2-1; D might be TRBD2 (6 bases). There are 10 residues in the CDR3. Germline V gene sequence: CDR1 DFQATT, CDR2 SNEGSKA (reference sequence). CDR3 protein: CGARLDEQFF. Here the CDR3 DNA reads TGCGGTGCTAGACTAGATGAGCAGTTCTTC.

This clonotype has a count of ten or more. The junction and the germline gene differ at one end; a read error may be behind it. The chain uses TRBV28 and TRBJ1-1; D gene unclear. CDR1 and CDR2 (germline): MDHEN, SYDVKM. This CDR3 is 12 amino acids long. Here the CDR3 reads CASGPANTEAFF. The CDR3 DNA follows: TGCGCCAGCGGTCCCGCGAACACTGAAGCTTTCTTT.

Many counts were recorded for this clonotype. This chain joins TRBV28 and TRBJ1-2; D possibly corresponds to TRBD1 (6 bases). The CDR3 has 13 amino acids. Trimming shortened V by 5 bases and J by 8 bases, and 15 bases separated the two germline ends. Germline CDR1 reads MDHEN; CDR2 reads SYDVKM. The CDR3 here is CASSPPPGAGYTF. The CDR3 DNA follows: TGTGCCAGCAGTCCCCCCCCAGGGGCCGGCTACACCTTC.

This clonotype showed up many times. The J gene is TRBJ1-5, the V gene TRBV11-2; D is ambiguous. Germline V CDR1 and CDR2: SGHAT, FQNNGV. This CDR3 has 13 residues. V was shortened by 2 bases and J by 4 bases, with 6 bases between the two germline ends. The CDR3 bases are TGTGCCAGCAGCTTACAAGATAATCAGCCCCAGCATTTT. As protein: CASSLQDNQPQHF.

This clonotype showed up many times. V is TRBV6-1 and J is TRBJ2-1; the match to TRBD2 covers 12 bases. V lost 6 bases and J lost 3; bases outside the gene matches: 12. The germline gives CDR1 MNHNS, CDR2 SASEGT. This CDR3 spans 18 amino acids. The DNA for the CDR3 is TGTGCCAGCAGCGCTAGCGGGAGGGGGAAAAGCTTCTACAATGAGCAGTTCTTC. It translates to CASSASGRGKSFYNEQFF.

This clonotype was observed many times. The chain recombines TRBV2 with TRBJ2-5, with D possibly matching TRBD1 (6 bases). V lost 3 bases and J 2 bases, leaving 10 bases between the germline ends. This CDR3 has 14 residues. The germline gives CDR1 SNHLY, CDR2 FYNNEI. The CDR3 nucleotides read TGTGCCAGCAGTGACAACAGGGAGCAAGAGACCCAGTACTTC. This codes for CASSDNREQETQYF.

This clonotype has ten or more counts. This rearrangement joins TRBV11-2 to TRBJ1-4, with a tentative D call TRBD1 (6 bases). Germline lookup yields CDR1 SGHAT and CDR2 FQNNGV. This CDR3 spans 14 amino acids. Trimming stripped 5 bases from V and 7 bases from J, with 14 bases between. CDR3 DNA: TGTGCCAGCAGCAGCCAGGGGTTCCGTGAAAAACTGTTTTTT. This translates into CASSSQGFREKLFF.

A single count supports this clonotype. This CDR3 is CASSTTVFSNQPQHF. The CDR3, as DNA: TGTGCCAGTAGTACGACAGTTTTTAGCAATCAGCCCCAGCATTTT. The chain employs TRBV19 and TRBJ1-5; perhaps TRBD1 as D (5 bases). This CDR3 contains 15 residues. V was clipped by 4 bases and J by 0 bases, with 10 bases between them. In germline, CDR1 is LNHDA, CDR2 SQIVND (reference sequence).

The CDR3 DNA sequence: TGTGCCAGCTCGTCTGACAGGGGCCCTATCAACACCGGGGAGCTGTTTTTT. Its protein product is CASSSDRGPINTGELFF. The V and J genes are TRBV18 and TRBJ2-2, with TRBD1 matching over 8 bases. With 6 bases clipped from V and 2 bases from J, the junction kept 11 bases outside the gene matches. The CDR3 is made up of 17 amino acids. Germline V gives CDR1 KGHSH, CDR2 LQKENI. The full variable domain, in which reference TRBV18 and TRBJ2-2 provide the parts outside the CDR3, is NAGVMQNPRHLVRRRGQEARLRCSPMKGHSHVYWYRQLPEEGLKFMVYLQKENIIDESGMPKERFSAEFPKEGPSILRIQQVVRGDSAAYFCASSSDRGPINTGELFFGEGSRLTVL.

This clonotype has a count of ten or more. The V and J genes are TRBV3-1 and TRBJ2-1; tentative D call: TRBD2 (5 bases). The V gene lost 8 bases and the J gene lost 6 bases, with 11 bases spanning the gap. Germline CDR1 reads LGHDT; CDR2 reads YNNKEL (reference sequence). The CDR3 extends over 12 amino acids. CDR3 in amino acids: CASADSLNEQFF. The CDR3 coding sequence is TGTGCCAGCGCGGACTCCCTCAATGAGCAGTTCTTC.